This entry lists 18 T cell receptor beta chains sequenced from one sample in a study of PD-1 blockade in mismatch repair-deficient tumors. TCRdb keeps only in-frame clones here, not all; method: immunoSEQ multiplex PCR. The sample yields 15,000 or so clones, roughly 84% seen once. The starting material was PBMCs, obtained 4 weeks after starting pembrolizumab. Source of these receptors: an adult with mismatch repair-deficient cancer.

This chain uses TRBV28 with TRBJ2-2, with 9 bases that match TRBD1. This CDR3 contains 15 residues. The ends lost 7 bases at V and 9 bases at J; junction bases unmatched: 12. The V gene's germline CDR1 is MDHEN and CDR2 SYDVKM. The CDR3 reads CASTDPGQGLRELFF. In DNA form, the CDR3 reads TGTGCCAGCACCGACCCGGGACAGGGTTTAAGGGAGCTGTTTTTT.

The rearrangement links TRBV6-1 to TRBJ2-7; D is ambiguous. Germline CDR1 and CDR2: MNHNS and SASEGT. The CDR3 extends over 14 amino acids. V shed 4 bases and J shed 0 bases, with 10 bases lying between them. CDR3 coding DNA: TGTGCCAGCAGTGTCAGTGGGCACTCCTACGAGCAGTACTTC. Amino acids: CASSVSGHSYEQYF.

DNA of the CDR3: TGTGCCAGCAGCGTAGTAGCGGGACAGACAGATACGCAGTATTTT. Its translation: CASSVVAGQTDTQYF. This rearrangement joins TRBV9 to TRBJ2-3, with D possibly matching TRBD2 (8 bases). The germline CDR1 and CDR2 sequences are SGDLS and YYNGEE. The CDR3 loop spans 15 amino acids. V lost 0 bases, J lost 3 bases, and 11 bases lay in between. The variable domain in full, with the rest retrieved from reference TRBV9 and TRBJ2-3, is DSGVTQTPKHLITATGQRVTLRCSPRSGDLSVYWYQQSLDQGLQFLIQYYNGEERAKGNILERFSAQQFPDLHSELNLSSLELGDSALYFCASSVVAGQTDTQYFGPGTRLTVL.

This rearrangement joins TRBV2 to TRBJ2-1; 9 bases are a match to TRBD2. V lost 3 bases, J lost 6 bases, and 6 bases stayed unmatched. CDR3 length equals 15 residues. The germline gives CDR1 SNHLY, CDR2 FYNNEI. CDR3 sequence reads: CASSEGGRASNEQFF. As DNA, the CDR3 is TGTGCCAGCAGTGAGGGCGGGAGGGCCTCCAATGAGCAGTTCTTC.

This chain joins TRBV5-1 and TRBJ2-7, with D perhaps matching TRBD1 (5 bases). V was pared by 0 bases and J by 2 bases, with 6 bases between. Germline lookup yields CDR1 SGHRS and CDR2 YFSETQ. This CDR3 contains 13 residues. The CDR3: CASSLDRTYEQYF. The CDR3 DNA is TGCGCCAGCAGCTTGGACAGGACCTACGAGCAGTACTTC.

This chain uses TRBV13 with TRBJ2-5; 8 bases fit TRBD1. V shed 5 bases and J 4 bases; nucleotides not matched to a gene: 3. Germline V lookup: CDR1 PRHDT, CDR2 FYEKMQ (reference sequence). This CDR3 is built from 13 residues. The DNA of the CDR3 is TGTGCCAGCAGCCCCACAGGGGGAGAGACCCAGTACTTC. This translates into CASSPTGGETQYF.

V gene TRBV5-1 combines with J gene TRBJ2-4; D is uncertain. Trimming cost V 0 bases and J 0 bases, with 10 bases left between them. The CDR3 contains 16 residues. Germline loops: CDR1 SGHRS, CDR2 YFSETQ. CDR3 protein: CASSLVGSIAKNIQYF. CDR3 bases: TGCGCCAGCAGCTTGGTCGGGTCGATAGCCAAAAACATTCAGTACTTC.

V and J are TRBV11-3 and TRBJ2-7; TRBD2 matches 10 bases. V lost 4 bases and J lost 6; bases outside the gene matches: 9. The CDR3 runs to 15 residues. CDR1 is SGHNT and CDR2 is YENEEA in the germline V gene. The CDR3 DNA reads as TGTGCCAGCAGCTCGTCACTAGCGGGACCAGCCGAGCAGTACTTC. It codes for CASSSSLAGPAEQYF.

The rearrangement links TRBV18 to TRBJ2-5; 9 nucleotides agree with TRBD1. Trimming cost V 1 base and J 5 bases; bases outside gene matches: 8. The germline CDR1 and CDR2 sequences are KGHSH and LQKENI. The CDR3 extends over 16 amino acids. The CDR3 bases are TGTGCCAGCTCACCACTCCGGACAGGGGTTGGGGAGACCCAGTACTTC. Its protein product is CASSPLRTGVGETQYF.

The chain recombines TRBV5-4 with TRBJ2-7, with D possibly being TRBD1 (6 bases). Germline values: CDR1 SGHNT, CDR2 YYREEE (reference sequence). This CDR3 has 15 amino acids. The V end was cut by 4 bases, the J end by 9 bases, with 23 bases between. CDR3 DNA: TGTGCCAGCAGCCCGGACAGTCCCACTGGTACAGTGCAGTACTTC. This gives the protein CASSPDSPTGTVQYF.

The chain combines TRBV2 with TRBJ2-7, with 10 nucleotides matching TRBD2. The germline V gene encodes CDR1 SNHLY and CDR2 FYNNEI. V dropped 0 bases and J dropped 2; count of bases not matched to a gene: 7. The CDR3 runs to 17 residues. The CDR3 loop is CASSEAALAGATYEQYF. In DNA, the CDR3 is TGTGCCAGCAGTGAAGCTGCCCTAGCGGGGGCCACCTACGAGCAGTACTTC.

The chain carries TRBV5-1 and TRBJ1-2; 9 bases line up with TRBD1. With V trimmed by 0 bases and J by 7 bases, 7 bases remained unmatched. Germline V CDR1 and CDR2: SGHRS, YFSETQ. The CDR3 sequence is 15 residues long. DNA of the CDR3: TGCGCCAGCAGCTTGGCCGCGGGACAGGGTTCTGGCTACACCTTC. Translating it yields CASSLAAGQGSGYTF. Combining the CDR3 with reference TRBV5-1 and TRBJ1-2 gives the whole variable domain KAGVTQTPRYLIKTRGQQVTLSCSPISGHRSVSWYQQTPGQGLQFLFEYFSETQRNKGNFPGRFSGRQFSNSRSEMNVSTLELGDSALYLCASSLAAGQGSGYTFGSGTRLTVV.

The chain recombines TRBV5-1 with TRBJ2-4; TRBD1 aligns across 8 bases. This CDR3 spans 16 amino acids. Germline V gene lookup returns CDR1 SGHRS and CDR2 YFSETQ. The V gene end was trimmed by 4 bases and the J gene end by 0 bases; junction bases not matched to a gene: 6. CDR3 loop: CASSARTGLAKNIQYF. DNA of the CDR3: TGCGCCAGCAGCGCAAGGACAGGGCTAGCCAAAAACATTCAGTACTTC.

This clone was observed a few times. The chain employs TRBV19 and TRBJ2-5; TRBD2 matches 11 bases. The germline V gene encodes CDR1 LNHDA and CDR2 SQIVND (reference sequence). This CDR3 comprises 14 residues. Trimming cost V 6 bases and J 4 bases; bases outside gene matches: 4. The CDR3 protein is CASRALAGVETQYF. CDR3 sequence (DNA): TGTGCCAGTAGGGCACTAGCGGGAGTAGAGACCCAGTACTTC.

The CDR3 DNA sequence: TGCGCCAGCAGCTTAAGTAACAGGAAAGATACGCAGTATTTT. This sequence encodes CASSLSNRKDTQYF. The chain recombines TRBV5-1 with TRBJ2-3; D may be TRBD1 (5 bases). CDR3 size: 14 residues. The V gene lost 2 bases and the J gene lost 5 bases, with 12 bases spanning the gap. Germline values: CDR1 SGHRS, CDR2 YFSETQ.

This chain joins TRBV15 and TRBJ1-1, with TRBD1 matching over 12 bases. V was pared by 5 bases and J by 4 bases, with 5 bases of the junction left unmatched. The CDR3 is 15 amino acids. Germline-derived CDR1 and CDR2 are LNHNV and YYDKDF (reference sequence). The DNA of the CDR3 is TGTGCCACCAGCTCCGGGACAGGGGGCCTCACTGAAGCTTTCTTT. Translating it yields CATSSGTGGLTEAFF. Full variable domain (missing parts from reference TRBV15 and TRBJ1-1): DAMVIQNPRYQVTQFGKPVTLSCSQTLNHNVMYWYQQKSSQAPKLLFHYYDKDFNNEADTPDNFQSRRPNTSFCFLDIRSPGLGDTAMYLCATSSGTGGLTEAFFGQGTRLTVV.

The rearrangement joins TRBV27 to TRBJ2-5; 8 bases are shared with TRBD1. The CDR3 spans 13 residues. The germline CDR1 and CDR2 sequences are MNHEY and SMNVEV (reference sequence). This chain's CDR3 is CARVRGRGETQYF. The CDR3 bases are TGTGCTAGGGTCAGGGGGCGCGGGGAGACCCAGTACTTC.

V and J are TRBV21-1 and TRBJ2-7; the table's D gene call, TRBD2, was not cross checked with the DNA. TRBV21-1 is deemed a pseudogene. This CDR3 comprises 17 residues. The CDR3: CAGEVLAGGSCSYEQYF. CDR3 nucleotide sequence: TGTGCCGGGGAAGTCCTAGCGGGAGGTTCTTGCAGCTACGAGCAGTACTTC.